These 9 T cell receptor beta chains were all obtained from the same sample, sequenced in a study of blood T cell repertoires in COVID-19. The protocol was immunoSEQ multiplex PCR, while the TCRdb copy is restricted to in-frame clones and leaves out a portion. The sample lists 140,000 to 150,000 clones, about 88% occurring once. Sequencing was done on a sample of peripheral blood. Receptors originate from a human donor in a cohort sampled during active COVID-19.

This rearrangement joins TRBV6-5 to TRBJ1-2, with D possibly matching TRBD1 (5 bases). Trimming removed 6 bases from V and 6 bases from J, with 14 bases in between. The CDR3 covers 13 residues. Germline values: CDR1 MNHEY, CDR2 SVGAGI. CDR3 coding DNA: TGTGCCAGCAGCTTCGCAGGGCGAAATGGCTACACCTTC. Amino acid sequence: CASSFAGRNGYTF.

The rearrangement links TRBV2 to TRBJ1-1; TRBD1 aligns across 7 bases. The junction had 6 bases not matched to a gene; V was cut back by 4 bases and J by 7 bases. The CDR3 is 13 amino acids. Germline V gene lookup returns CDR1 SNHLY and CDR2 FYNNEI. CDR3 protein: CASSVVRDSEAFF. The CDR3, as DNA: TGTGCCAGCAGTGTAGTCCGGGACAGTGAAGCTTTCTTT.

The chain recombines TRBV4-3 with TRBJ2-2; D perhaps matches TRBD1 (5 bases). V lost 1 base to trimming and J lost 7 bases, with 10 bases between them. The CDR3 covers 14 residues. Germline V lookup: CDR1 LGHNA, CDR2 YSLEER. CDR3 protein: CASSQGLDIGELFF. As DNA, the CDR3 is TGCGCCAGCAGCCAAGGATTGGACATCGGGGAGCTGTTTTTT.

Comments on this clone: Other DNA sequences in the same sample also yield this CDR3. The chain is built from TRBV18 and TRBJ2-7; 11 bases are a match to TRBD1. The junction had 1 base not matched to a gene; V was cut back by 3 bases and J by 0 bases. The germline V gene encodes CDR1 KGHSH and CDR2 LQKENI. The CDR3 sequence is 15 residues long. The CDR3 DNA is TGTGCCAGCTCACCCGGGACAGGGGGCTCCTACGAGCAGTACTTC. This encodes CASSPGTGGSYEQYF.

J is TRBJ1-4 and V is TRBV19; D possibly corresponds to TRBD1 (5 bases). The CDR3 runs 16 residues. V lost 5 bases and J 0 bases, leaving 13 bases between the germline ends. CDR1 and CDR2 from the germline V gene are LNHDA and SQIVND (reference sequence). CDR3 sequence (DNA): TGTGCCAGTAGTGTTCCTGCGGGACCAACTAATGAAAAACTGTTTTTT. This gives the protein CASSVPAGPTNEKLFF.

This rearrangement joins TRBV7-9 to TRBJ1-5; perhaps TRBD1 as D (6 bases). Trimming cost V 5 bases and J 1 base, with 21 bases left between them. There are 18 residues in the CDR3. Germline V gene lookup returns CDR1 SEHNR and CDR2 FQNEAQ (reference sequence). CDR3 protein: CASSPGGGARGSNQPQHF. Written as DNA, the CDR3 is TGTGCCAGCAGCCCCGGGGGGGGCGCTCGGGGGAGCAATCAGCCCCAGCATTTT.

V is TRBV25-1 and J is TRBJ2-2; TRBD2 agrees at 9 bases. CDR1 is MGHDK and CDR2 is SYGVNS in the germline V gene. The CDR3 runs 14 residues. The ends lost 4 bases at V and 6 bases at J; junction bases unmatched: 3. CDR3 coding DNA: TGTGCCAGCAGTGGGGTAGCGGGGGCCGGGGAGCTGTTTTTT. Protein sequence: CASSGVAGAGELFF. Filled out from reference TRBV25-1 and TRBJ2-2, the complete variable domain reads EADIYQTPRYLVIGTGKKITLECSQTMGHDKMYWYQQDPGMELHLIHYSYGVNSTEKGDLSSESTVSRIRTEHFPLTLESARPSHTSQYLCASSGVAGAGELFFGEGSRLTVL.

This CDR3 reads CASSLVPGGNEQFF. Here the CDR3 DNA reads TGCGCCAGCAGCTTGGTCCCGGGGGGAAATGAGCAGTTCTTC. The chain has TRBV5-1 and TRBJ2-1; 7 nucleotides match TRBD2. The CDR3 consists of 14 residues. With 0 bases clipped from V and 7 bases from J, the junction kept 4 bases outside the gene matches. CDR1 is SGHRS, CDR2 YFSETQ, per germline.

The chain employs TRBV4-3 and TRBJ1-2, with a possible D match to TRBD1 (6 bases). The CDR3 loop spans 15 amino acids. Germline values: CDR1 LGHNA, CDR2 YSLEER. The V gene lost 0 bases and the J gene lost 7 bases, with 15 bases spanning the gap. CDR3 coding DNA: TGCGCCAGCAGCCAAGATCCCCAGGGGAGTGGTGGCTACACCTTC. It encodes CASSQDPQGSGGYTF.